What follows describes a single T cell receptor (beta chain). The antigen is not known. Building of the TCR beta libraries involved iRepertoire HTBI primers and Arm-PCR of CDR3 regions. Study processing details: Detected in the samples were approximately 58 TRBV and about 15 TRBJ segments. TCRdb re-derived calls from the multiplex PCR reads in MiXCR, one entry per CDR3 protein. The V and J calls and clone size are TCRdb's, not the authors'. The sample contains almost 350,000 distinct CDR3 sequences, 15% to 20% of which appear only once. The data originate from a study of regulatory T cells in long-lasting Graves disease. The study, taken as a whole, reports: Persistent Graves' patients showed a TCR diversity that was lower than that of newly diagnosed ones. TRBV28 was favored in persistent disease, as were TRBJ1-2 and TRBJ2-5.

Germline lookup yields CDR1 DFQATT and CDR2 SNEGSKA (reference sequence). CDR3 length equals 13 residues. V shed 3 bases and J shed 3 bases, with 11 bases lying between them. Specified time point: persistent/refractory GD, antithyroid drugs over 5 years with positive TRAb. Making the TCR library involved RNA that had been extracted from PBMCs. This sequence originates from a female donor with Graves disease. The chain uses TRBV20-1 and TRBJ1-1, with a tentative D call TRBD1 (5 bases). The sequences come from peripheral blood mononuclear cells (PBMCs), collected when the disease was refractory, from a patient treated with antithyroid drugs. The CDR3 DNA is TGCAGTGCTAGGGGGGGGGTAGACACTGAAGCTTTCTTT. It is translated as CSARGGVDTEAFF.